This T cell receptor (beta chain) emerged from a study of OX40 agonist ivuxolimab in advanced cancers. Study context: Patients got intravenous ivuxolimab at 0.01 to 10 mg/kg every 2 weeks. Patients achieving partial responses numbered three: one hepatocellular carcinoma case and two cutaneous melanoma cases.

A word on this clone: At one boundary the junction diverges from the germline segment, which might be a read error.

From germline, CDR1 is SSHAT and CDR2 FNYEAQ (reference sequence). This CDR3 is 13 amino acids long. TCRdb keeps only in-frame clones here, not all; method: immunoSEQ multiplex PCR. The data contain tens of thousands of clones, about 90% of them seen just once; the ten biggest clones take up roughly 0.71%. The V call is TRBV7-7, the J call TRBJ2-5, with D hard to call. This sample comprised CD4+ or CD8+ T cells sorted from blood, obtained in a trial of the OX40 agonist ivuxolimab. This receptor was obtained from an adult with an advanced solid tumor such as melanoma, head and neck, liver or kidney cancer. The CDR3 is CASSSIQGETQYF. The DNA for the CDR3 is TGTGCTAGCAGCTCGATTCAAGGGGAGACCCAGTACTTC.